In its sample, the clone carrying this TCR beta chain was seen once. The antigen is not known. It was RNA transcripts that yielded the amplified TCR beta CDR3 regions. An initial round of RT-PCR targeting the TCR CDR3 relied on the HTBI primer set. MiXCR, applied by TCRdb to the multiplex PCR reads, yields one record per CDR3 protein. The sample yields about 640,000 distinct CDR3 sequences, more than 20% seen once. The data derive from a study of T cells in Graves' hyperthyroidism and ophthalmopathy. In the study overall: Peripheral blood sampling occurred at initial diagnosis, before any treatment. General study results and limits: Most thyroid clonotypes that were expanded above 0.001 also turned up in blood.

Based on clinical symptoms, serum thyroxine and TRAb, thyroid ultrasound and orbital computed tomography, diagnoses were reached. Using less than 12 ml of fresh peripheral blood, PBMCs were prepared. This TCR was sampled from a man younger than 45 with Graves' ophthalmopathy. Sequencing used blood.

CDR3 residues: CSARDPASGQETQYF. CDR3 coding DNA: TGCAGTGCTAGAGATCCGGCTAGCGGTCAAGAGACCCAGTACTTC. The V call is TRBV20-1, the J call TRBJ2-5; 7 bases are shared with TRBD2. The CDR3 length is 15 residues. CDR1 and CDR2 (germline): DFQATT, SNEGSKA (reference sequence). Trimming at V came to 0 bases and at J to 2 bases, leaving 6 bases not matched to a gene.